This T cell receptor (beta chain) was documented in a study of immune evolution from preneoplasia to lung adenocarcinoma. Study-wide results and limits: Normal lung had highest clonality; later lesions appeared denser, more diverse. Compared with EGFR-mutant or double wild-type lesions, KRAS-mutant nodules were more clonal. Normal lung had the highest top T cell clone frequencies.

Note on this clone: The antigen is unknown.

Each case's diagnosis was confirmed by two pathologists on H&E. The CDR3 loop spans 15 amino acids. CDR1 is SGHRS and CDR2 is YFSETQ in the germline V gene. Trimming removed 0 bases at V and 0 bases at J, with 7 bases between. This table comes from immunoSEQ multiplex PCR, and its TCRdb copy is limited to in-frame clones, with some not included. This table has about 41,000 clones, roughly four fifths appearing once. The TCR originated in a person aged 55 to 75 with lung adenocarcinoma. The chain couples TRBV5-1 to TRBJ2-1, with TRBD2 as a possible D gene (5 bases). Sequenced input: FFPE invasive lung adenocarcinoma tissue. In nucleotides, the CDR3 is TGCGCCAGCAGCTTGGCGGAGGTCTCCTACAATGAGCAGTTCTTC. This codes for CASSLAEVSYNEQFF.